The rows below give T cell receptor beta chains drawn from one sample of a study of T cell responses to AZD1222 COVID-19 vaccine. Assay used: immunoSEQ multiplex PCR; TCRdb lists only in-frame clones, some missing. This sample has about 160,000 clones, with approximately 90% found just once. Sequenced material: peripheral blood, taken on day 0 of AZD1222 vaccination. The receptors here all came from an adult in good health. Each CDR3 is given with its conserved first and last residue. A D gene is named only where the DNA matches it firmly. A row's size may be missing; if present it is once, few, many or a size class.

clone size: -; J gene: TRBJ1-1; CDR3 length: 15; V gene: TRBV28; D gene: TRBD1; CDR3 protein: CASSLPGQGDTEAFF; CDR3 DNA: TGTGCCAGCAGTTTACCCGGACAGGGCGACACTGAAGCTTTCTTT
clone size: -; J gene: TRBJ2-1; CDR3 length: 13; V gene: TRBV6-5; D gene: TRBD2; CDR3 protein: CASSTTSGNEQFF; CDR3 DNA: TGTGCCAGCAGTACGACTAGCGGGAATGAGCAGTTCTTC
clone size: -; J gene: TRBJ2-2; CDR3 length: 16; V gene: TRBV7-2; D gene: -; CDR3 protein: CASSFIAGSVTGELFF; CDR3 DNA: TGTGCCAGCAGCTTTATTGCGGGATCGGTCACCGGGGAGCTGTTTTTT
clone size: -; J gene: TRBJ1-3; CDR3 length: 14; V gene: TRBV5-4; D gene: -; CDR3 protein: CASSQPSSGNTIYF; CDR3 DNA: TGTGCCAGCAGCCAACCAAGCTCTGGAAACACCATATATTTT
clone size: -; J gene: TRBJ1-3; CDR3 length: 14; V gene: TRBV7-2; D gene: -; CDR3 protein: CASRTGLSGNTIYF; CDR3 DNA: TGTGCCAGCAGAACGGGACTTTCTGGAAACACCATATATTTT
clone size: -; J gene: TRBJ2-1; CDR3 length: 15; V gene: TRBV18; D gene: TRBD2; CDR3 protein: CASSQLAGEGNEQFF; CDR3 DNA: TGTGCCAGCTCACAACTAGCGGGAGAAGGCAATGAGCAGTTCTTC
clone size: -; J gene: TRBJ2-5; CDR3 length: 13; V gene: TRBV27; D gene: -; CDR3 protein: CASKDGGRETQYF; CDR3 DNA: TGTGCCAGCAAAGACGGGGGCCGAGAGACCCAGTACTTC
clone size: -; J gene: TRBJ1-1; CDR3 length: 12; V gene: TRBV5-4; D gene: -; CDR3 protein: CASSLSDTEAFF; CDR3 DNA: TGTGCCAGCAGCTTGTCGGACACTGAAGCTTTCTTT
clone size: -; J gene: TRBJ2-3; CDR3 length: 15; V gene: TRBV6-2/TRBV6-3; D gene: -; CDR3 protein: CASSYIGRHTDTQYF; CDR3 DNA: TGTGCCAGCAGTTATATAGGGCGCCACACAGATACGCAGTATTTT
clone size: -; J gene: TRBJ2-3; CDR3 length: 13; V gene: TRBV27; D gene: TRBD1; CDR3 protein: CASSVDRWDTQYF; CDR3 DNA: TGTGCCAGCAGTGTGGACAGGTGGGATACGCAGTATTTT
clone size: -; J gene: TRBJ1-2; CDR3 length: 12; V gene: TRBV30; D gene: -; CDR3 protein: CAWSPGDYGYTF; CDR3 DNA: TGTGCCTGGAGTCCCGGGGACTATGGCTACACCTTC
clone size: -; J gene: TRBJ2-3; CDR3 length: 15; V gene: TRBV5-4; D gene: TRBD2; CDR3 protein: CASTAGYSGSEKQYF; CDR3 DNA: TGTGCCAGCACCGCAGGGTACAGCGGGAGTGAAAAGCAGTATTTT
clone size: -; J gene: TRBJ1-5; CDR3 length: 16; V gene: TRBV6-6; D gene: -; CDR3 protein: CASSRGPNLGNQPQHF; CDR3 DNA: TGTGCCAGCAGTCGTGGCCCAAATCTGGGGAATCAGCCCCAGCATTTT
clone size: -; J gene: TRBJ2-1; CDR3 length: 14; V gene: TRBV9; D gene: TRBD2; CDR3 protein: CASSAEAGVNEQFF; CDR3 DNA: TGTGCCAGCAGCGCCGAAGCGGGAGTCAATGAGCAGTTCTTC
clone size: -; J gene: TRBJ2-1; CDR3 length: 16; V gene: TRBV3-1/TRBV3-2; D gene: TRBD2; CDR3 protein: CASSQGLAGGGNEQFF; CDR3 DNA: TGTGCCAGCAGCCAGGGACTAGCGGGAGGCGGCAATGAGCAGTTCTTC
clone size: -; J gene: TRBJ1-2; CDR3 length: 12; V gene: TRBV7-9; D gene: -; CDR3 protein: CASSLAKVTGTF; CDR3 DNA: TGTGCCAGCAGCTTAGCGAAGGTAACAGGCACCTTC
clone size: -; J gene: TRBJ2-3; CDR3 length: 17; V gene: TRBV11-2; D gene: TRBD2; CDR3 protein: CASSFRRPGLARNTQYF; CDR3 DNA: TGTGCCAGCAGCTTCCGCCGACCGGGACTAGCTAGGAATACGCAGTATTTT
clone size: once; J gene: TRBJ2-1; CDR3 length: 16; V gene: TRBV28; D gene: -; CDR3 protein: CASSKTLGPPLNEQFF; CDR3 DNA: TGTGCCAGCAGTAAAACTCTCGGCCCCCCTCTCAATGAGCAGTTCTTC
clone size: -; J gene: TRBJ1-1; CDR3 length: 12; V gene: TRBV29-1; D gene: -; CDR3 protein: CSVIDGNTEAFF; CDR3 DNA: TGCAGCGTGATCGACGGGAACACTGAAGCTTTCTTT
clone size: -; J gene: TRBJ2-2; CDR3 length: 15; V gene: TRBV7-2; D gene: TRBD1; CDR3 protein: CASSRGQGEAGELFF; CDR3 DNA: TGTGCCAGCAGCCGGGGACAGGGGGAGGCCGGGGAGCTGTTTTTT
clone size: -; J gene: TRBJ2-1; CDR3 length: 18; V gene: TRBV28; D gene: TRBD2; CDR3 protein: CASSWIAGGPRQGNEQFF; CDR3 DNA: TGTGCCAGCAGTTGGATAGCGGGAGGGCCAAGGCAAGGCAATGAGCAGTTCTTC
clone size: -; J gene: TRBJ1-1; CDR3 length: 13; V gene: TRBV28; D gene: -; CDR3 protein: CASRPRGATEAFF; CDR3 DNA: TGTGCCAGCAGACCCCGGGGGGCCACTGAAGCTTTCTTT
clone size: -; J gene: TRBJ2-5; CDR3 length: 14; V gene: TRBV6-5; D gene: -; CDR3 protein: CASSFVQAGETQYF; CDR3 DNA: TGTGCCAGCAGTTTCGTCCAGGCGGGCGAGACCCAGTACTTC
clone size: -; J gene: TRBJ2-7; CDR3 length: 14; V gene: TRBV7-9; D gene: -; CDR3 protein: CASSLVARAYEQYF; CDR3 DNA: TGTGCCAGCAGCTTAGTCGCCAGGGCGTACGAGCAGTACTTC
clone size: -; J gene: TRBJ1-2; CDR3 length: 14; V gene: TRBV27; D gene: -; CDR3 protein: CASSFRPGGDGYTF; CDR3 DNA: TGTGCCAGCAGTTTCCGGCCCGGAGGGGATGGCTACACCTTC
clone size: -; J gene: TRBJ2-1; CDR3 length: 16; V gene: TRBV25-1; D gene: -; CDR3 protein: CASSELVGASYNEQFF; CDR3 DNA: TGTGCCAGCAGTGAGCTCGTCGGAGCTTCCTACAATGAGCAGTTCTTC
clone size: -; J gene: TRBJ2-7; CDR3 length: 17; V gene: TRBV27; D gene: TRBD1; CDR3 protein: CASSARQGLGAASEQYF; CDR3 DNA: TGTGCCAGCAGTGCCCGACAGGGTTTAGGAGCGGCGTCCGAGCAGTACTTC
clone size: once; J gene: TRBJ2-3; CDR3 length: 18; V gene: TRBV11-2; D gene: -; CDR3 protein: CASSLVGMVLTSTDTQYF; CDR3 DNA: TGTGCCAGCAGCTTAGTGGGGATGGTGTTAACCTCCACAGATACGCAGTATTTT
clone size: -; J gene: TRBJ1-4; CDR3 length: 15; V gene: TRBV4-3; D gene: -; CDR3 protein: CASSQGDTQGEKLFF; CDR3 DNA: TGCGCCAGCAGCCAGGGGGACACCCAAGGTGAAAAACTGTTTTTT
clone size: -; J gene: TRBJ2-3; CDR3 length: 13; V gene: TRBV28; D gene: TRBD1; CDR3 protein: CASRPTGTRTQYF; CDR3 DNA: TGTGCCAGCAGACCGACAGGGACCCGTACGCAGTATTTT
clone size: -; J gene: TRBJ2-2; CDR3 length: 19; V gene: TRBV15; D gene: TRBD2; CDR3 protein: CATSRSLRASGENTGELFF; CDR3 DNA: TGTGCCACCAGCAGAAGCCTCAGGGCTAGCGGGGAGAACACCGGGGAGCTGTTTTTT
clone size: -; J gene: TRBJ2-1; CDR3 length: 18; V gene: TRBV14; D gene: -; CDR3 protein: CASSQPRRGSRGYNEQFF; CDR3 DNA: TGTGCCAGCAGCCAACCCCGGAGGGGCAGCCGAGGGTACAATGAGCAGTTCTTC
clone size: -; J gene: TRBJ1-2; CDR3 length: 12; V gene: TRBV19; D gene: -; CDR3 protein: CASSPGPYGYTF; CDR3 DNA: TGTGCCAGTAGTCCAGGACCCTATGGCTACACCTTC
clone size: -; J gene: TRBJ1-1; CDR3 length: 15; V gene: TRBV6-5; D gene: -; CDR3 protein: CASSYSLRKNTEAFF; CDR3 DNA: TGTGCCAGCAGTTACTCCCTCAGGAAGAACACTGAAGCTTTCTTT
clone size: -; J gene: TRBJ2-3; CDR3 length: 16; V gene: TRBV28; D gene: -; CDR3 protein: CASTQIGSFSTDTQYF; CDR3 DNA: TGTGCCAGCACCCAAATAGGGTCCTTTAGCACAGATACGCAGTATTTT
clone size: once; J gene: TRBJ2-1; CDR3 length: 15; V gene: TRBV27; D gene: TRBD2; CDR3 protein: CASSPSSGWYNEQFF; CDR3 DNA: TGTGCCAGCAGTCCCTCTAGCGGGTGGTACAATGAGCAGTTCTTC
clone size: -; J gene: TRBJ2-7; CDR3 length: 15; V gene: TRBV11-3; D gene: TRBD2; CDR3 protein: CASSLGTSGSYEQYF; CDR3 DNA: TGTGCCAGCAGCTTAGGGACTAGCGGGAGCTACGAGCAGTACTTC
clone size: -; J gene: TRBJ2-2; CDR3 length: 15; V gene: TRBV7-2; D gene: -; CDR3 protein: CASSWGRWGTGELFF; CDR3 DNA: TGTGCCAGCAGCTGGGGCCGGTGGGGCACCGGGGAGCTGTTTTTT
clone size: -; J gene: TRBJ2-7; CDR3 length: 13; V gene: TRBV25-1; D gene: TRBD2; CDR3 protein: CASSPSGGYEQYF; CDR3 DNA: TGTGCCAGCAGTCCTAGCGGGGGCTACGAGCAGTACTTC
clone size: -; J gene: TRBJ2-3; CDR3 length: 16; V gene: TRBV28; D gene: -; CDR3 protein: CASSPRVARAGDTQYF; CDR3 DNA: TGTGCCAGCAGTCCCCGGGTCGCGAGGGCCGGAGATACGCAGTATTTT
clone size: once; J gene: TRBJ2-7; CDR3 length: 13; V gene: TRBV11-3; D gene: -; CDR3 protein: CASSLDFAYEQYF; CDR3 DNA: TGTGCCAGCAGCTTAGACTTTGCCTACGAGCAGTACTTC
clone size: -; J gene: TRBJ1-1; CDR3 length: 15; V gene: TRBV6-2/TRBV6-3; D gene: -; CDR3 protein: CASSYAPRGETEAFF; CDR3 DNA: TGTGCCAGCAGTTACGCACCCAGGGGAGAGACTGAAGCTTTCTTT
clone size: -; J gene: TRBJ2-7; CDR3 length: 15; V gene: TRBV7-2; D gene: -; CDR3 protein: CASSLGPQRNYEQYF; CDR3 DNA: TGTGCCAGCAGCTTAGGCCCGCAGCGAAACTACGAGCAGTACTTC
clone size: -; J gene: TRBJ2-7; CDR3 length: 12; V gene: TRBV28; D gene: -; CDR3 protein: CASTQPGYEQYF; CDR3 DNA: TGTGCCAGCACTCAACCGGGATACGAGCAGTACTTC
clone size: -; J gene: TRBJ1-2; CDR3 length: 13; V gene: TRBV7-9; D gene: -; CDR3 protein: CASSLASGDGYTF; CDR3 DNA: TGTGCCAGCAGCTTAGCTTCCGGCGATGGCTACACCTTC
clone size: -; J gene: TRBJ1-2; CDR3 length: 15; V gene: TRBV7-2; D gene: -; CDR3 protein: CASSRKMGSNYGYTF; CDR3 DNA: TGTGCCAGCAGCCGGAAAATGGGCTCTAACTATGGCTACACCTTC
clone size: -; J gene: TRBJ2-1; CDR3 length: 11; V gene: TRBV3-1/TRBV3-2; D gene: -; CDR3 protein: CASSHPNEQFF; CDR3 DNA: TGTGCCAGCAGCCACCCCAATGAGCAGTTCTTC
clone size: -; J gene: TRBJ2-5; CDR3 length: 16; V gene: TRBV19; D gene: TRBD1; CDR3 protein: CASSMRPGQGVETQYF; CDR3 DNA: TGTGCCAGTAGTATGCGGCCGGGACAGGGGGTAGAGACCCAGTACTTC
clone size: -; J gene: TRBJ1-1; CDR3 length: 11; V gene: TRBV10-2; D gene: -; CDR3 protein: CASSDVTEAFF; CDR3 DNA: TGCGCCAGCAGTGACGTGACTGAAGCTTTCTTT
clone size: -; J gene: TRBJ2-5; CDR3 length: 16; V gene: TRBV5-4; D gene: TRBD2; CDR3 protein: CASSSGTTRSGETQYF; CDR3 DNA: TGTGCCAGCAGCTCGGGGACTACCCGATCGGGGGAGACCCAGTACTTC
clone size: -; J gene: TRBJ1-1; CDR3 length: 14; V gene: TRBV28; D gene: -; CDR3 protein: CASSEDGWNTEAFF; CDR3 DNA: TGTGCCAGCAGTGAGGACGGGTGGAACACTGAAGCTTTCTTT
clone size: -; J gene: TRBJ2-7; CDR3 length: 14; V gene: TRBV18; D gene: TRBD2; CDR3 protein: CASSPGAGDYEQYF; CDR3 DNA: TGTGCCAGCTCACCCGGTGCGGGAGACTACGAGCAGTACTTC
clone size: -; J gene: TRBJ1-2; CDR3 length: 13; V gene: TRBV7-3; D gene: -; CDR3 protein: CASSFPGAVGYTF; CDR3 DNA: TGTGCCAGCAGCTTCCCAGGTGCAGTTGGCTACACCTTC
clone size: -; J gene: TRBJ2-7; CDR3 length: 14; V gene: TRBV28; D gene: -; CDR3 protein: CASSSMSTAYEQYF; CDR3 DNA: TGTGCCAGCAGTAGTATGAGTACAGCCTACGAGCAGTACTTC
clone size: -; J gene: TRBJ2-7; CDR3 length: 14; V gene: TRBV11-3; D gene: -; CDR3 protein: CASRYKPPYYEQYF; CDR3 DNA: TGTGCCAGCAGGTATAAACCTCCCTACTACGAGCAGTACTTC
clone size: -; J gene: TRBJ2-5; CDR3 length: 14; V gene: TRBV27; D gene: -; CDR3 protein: CASSLRSLQETQYF; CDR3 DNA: TGTGCCAGCAGTTTACGCTCCCTCCAAGAGACCCAGTACTTC
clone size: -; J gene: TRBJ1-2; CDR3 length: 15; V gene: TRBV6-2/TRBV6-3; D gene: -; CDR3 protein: CASSYSGATNYGYTF; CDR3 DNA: TGTGCCAGCAGTTACAGCGGGGCTACTAACTATGGCTACACCTTC
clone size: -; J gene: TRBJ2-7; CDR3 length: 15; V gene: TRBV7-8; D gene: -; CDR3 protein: CASSLSGVRSYEQYF; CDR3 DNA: TGTGCCAGCAGCTTATCCGGGGTAAGGTCCTACGAGCAGTACTTC
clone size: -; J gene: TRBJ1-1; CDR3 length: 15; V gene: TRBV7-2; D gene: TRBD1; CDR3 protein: CASSFRDSSGTEAFF; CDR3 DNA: TGTGCCAGCAGCTTCCGGGACAGCTCGGGGACTGAAGCTTTCTTT